This paragraph reports one T cell receptor (beta chain). No antigen is known for it. The V and J ends lost 5 bases and 4 bases respectively, with 11 bases between them. Germline lookup yields CDR1 SEHNR and CDR2 FQNEAQ (reference sequence). The CDR3 has 14 amino acids. This sample is part of a study of T-cell reconstitution after alpha-beta-depleted transplantation in children. Whole-study results and caveats: Reported findings indicate that, about two months after transplant, alpha-beta T cells came from several hundred expanded clones, which were derived from non-depleted graft cells. One year post-transplant, T-cell counts and diversity were largely derived from T cells produced anew.

A library of TCRbeta sequences, prepared with unique molecular identifiers, was generated. TCRdb re-called the PCR reads with MiXCR, one entry per CDR3 protein. The sample holds fewer than 550,000 distinct CDR3 sequences, approximately 10% seen once. Sequencing used PBMCs, mostly from graft donor cells, obtained 180 days after TCRalphabeta/CD19-depleted stem cell transplant. The rearrangement links TRBV7-9 to TRBJ2-2; D might be TRBD2 (6 bases). The sequence came from a female patient aged 2-9 years who had a stem cell transplant for aplastic anemia, so the T cells may come from the graft donor. The chain's CDR3 is CASSRGLPTGELFF. CDR3 in DNA: TGTGCCAGCAGCCGGGGACTTCCCACCGGGGAGCTGTTTTTT. Complete variable domain (other parts from reference TRBV7-9 and TRBJ2-2): DTGVSQNPRHKITKRGQNVTFRCDPISEHNRLYWYRQTLGQGPEFLTYFQNEAQLEKSRLLSDRFSAERPKGSFSTLEIQRTEQGDSAMYLCASSRGLPTGELFFGEGSRLTVL.